The 25 T cell receptor beta chains below were found in one sample sequenced in a study of control samples from healthy donors and cancer patients. Some clones are missing from TCRdb's copy, which holds only in-frame ones; the method was immunoSEQ multiplex PCR. The table lists 71,000 or so clones, approximately 89% of them singletons, with around 19% in the top ten. The sample consisted of PBMCs. Every receptor here comes from a man in his sixties with lung cancer.

With regard to this clone: At one end, the junction sequence differs from germline, possibly due to a read error. This CDR3 is CAASRRGINEKLFF. DNA of the CDR3: TGTGCCGCCAGCCGGCGGGGGATTAATGAAAAACTGTTTTTT. The chain has TRBV15 and TRBJ1-4; maybe TRBD1 (5 bases). The CDR3 runs to 14 residues. Germline CDR1 and CDR2: LNHNV and YYDKDF (reference sequence).

The rearrangement links TRBV21-1 to TRBJ1-1; the listed D gene, TRBD1, was not tested against the DNA. TRBV21-1 is shown as a pseudogene. The CDR3 is made up of 14 amino acids. In DNA, the CDR3 is TGTGCCAGCAGCAAATGGACATATATTGGGGTAGCTTTCTTT. This translates into CASSKWTYIGVAFF.

The chain couples TRBV7-3 to TRBJ1-2; D not certain. Germline-derived CDR1 and CDR2 are SGHTA and FQGTGA. This CDR3 comprises 16 residues. V was pared by 1 base and J by 6 bases, with 18 bases between. CDR3 bases: TGTGCCAGCAGCTTAAATCCGGGAATACAGCCCCATGGCTACACCTTC. The encoded protein is CASSLNPGIQPHGYTF.

This chain links TRBV4-2 with TRBJ2-7, with D possibly being TRBD2 (6 bases). CDR1 and CDR2 from the germline V gene are LGHNA and YNFKEQ. With 1 base removed from V and 2 bases from J, the gap between germline ends came to 12 bases. The CDR3 is 15 amino acids. CDR3 sequence (DNA): TGTGCCAGCAGCCAAGGCGGGAATGACGCCTACGAGCAGTACTTC. Translation: CASSQGGNDAYEQYF.

CDR3 DNA sequence: TGTGCCAGCAGCGTCGAGGGACAGGCTAACACTGAAGCTTTCTTT. Protein product: CASSVEGQANTEAFF. The chain links TRBV9 to TRBJ1-1, with TRBD1 matching 8 bases. The germline gives CDR1 SGDLS, CDR2 YYNGEE. The ends lost 2 bases at V and 2 bases at J; junction bases unmatched: 5. This CDR3 is built from 15 residues.

Regarding this clone: This sample includes further DNA sequences coding for the same CDR3. This chain connects TRBV2 to TRBJ1-6; the D gene is possibly TRBD1 (6 bases). Germline CDR1 SNHLY, CDR2 FYNNEI. The length of the CDR3 is 17 residues. The V gene lost 8 bases and the J gene lost 4 bases, with 21 bases spanning the gap. The CDR3 nucleotides read TGTGCCAGCCGTCCGGGAAGGGGGGAGGGATATAATTCACCCCTCCACTTT. Its protein product is CASRPGRGEGYNSPLHF.

The chain uses TRBV27 and TRBJ1-2; TRBD1 matches at 9 bases. The CDR3 sequence is 13 residues long. Germline trimming cut 6 bases from V and 5 bases from J; bases unmatched to any gene: 4. The germline CDR1 and CDR2 sequences are MNHEY and SMNVEV (reference sequence). Here the CDR3 DNA reads TGTGCCAGCAGACAGGGGGCAGGGTATGGCTACACCTTC. Protein sequence: CASRQGAGYGYTF.

The chain has TRBV11-2 and TRBJ2-3, with 9 bases lining up with TRBD2. Germline assignment: CDR1 SGHAT and CDR2 FQNNGV. V lost 4 bases, J lost 3 bases, and 5 bases stayed unmatched. This CDR3 has 15 amino acids. CDR3 in amino acids: CASSSTSGPTDTQYF. The CDR3 DNA follows: TGTGCCAGCAGCTCGACTAGCGGCCCAACAGATACGCAGTATTTT.

The CDR3 nucleotides are TGTGCCAGCAGTTCACCGGGACAGGGCGGCGAGCAGTACTTC. Amino acid sequence: CASSSPGQGGEQYF. V gene TRBV6-2 or TRBV6-3 combines with J gene TRBJ2-7, with TRBD1 matching over 9 bases. There are 14 residues in the CDR3. The germline gives CDR1 MNHEY, CDR2 SVGEGT. The junction had 7 bases not matched to a gene; V was cut back by 4 bases and J by 6 bases.

The chain links TRBV18 to TRBJ1-1; the match to TRBD1 covers 7 bases. J was trimmed by 7 bases and V by 0 bases; bases with no gene match: 2. The germline CDR1 and CDR2 sequences are KGHSH and LQKENI. This CDR3 spans 13 amino acids. CDR3 nucleotide sequence: TGTGCCAGCTCACCACCGGGGACAGTTGAAGCTTTCTTT. It encodes CASSPPGTVEAFF.

V usage is TRBV27 and J usage is TRBJ1-1; perhaps TRBD1 as D (5 bases). The germline CDR1 and CDR2 sequences are MNHEY and SMNVEV (reference sequence). CDR3 size: 14 residues. The V end was cut by 6 bases, the J end by 0 bases, with 11 bases between. The CDR3 reads CASSPWGVNTEAFF. The CDR3 DNA reads as TGTGCCAGCAGCCCCTGGGGGGTGAACACTGAAGCTTTCTTT.

V gene TRBV10-1 combines with J gene TRBJ2-3; the match to TRBD2 covers 9 bases. Germline CDR1 and CDR2: WNHNN and SYGVQD (reference sequence). Trimming cost V 0 bases and J 5 bases; bases outside gene matches: 9. The CDR3 sequence is 17 residues long. CDR3 region: CASSESTAGGVLDTQYF. The CDR3 DNA follows: TGCGCCAGCAGTGAGTCGACGGCGGGGGGGGTATTAGATACGCAGTATTTT.

The chain is built from TRBV4-1 and TRBJ1-5, with D unresolved. The CDR3 extends over 13 amino acids. V gave up 4 bases and J gave up 3 bases, with 7 bases separating them. Germline V gene data show CDR1 as MGHRA and CDR2 as YSYEKL. The chain's CDR3 is CASSRDLNQPQHF. CDR3 bases: TGCGCCAGCAGCCGCGACCTCAATCAGCCCCAGCATTTT.

The gene calls are TRBV18 and TRBJ2-5; D is possibly TRBD1 (5 bases). Trimming removed 3 bases at V and 4 bases at J, with 24 bases between. The CDR3 runs to 18 residues. Germline CDR1 KGHSH, CDR2 LQKENI. CDR3 bases: TGTGCCAGCTCACCCCCTCGCGGTACTGGGGCGCACGGAGAGACCCAGTACTTC. This translates into CASSPPRGTGAHGETQYF.

This chain connects TRBV10-1 to TRBJ1-2; D unresolved. Germline V gene lookup returns CDR1 WNHNN and CDR2 SYGVQD (reference sequence). V was clipped by 4 bases and J by 2 bases, with 8 bases between them. There are 13 residues in the CDR3. The CDR3 loop reads CASSVGPNYGYTF. The CDR3 DNA reads TGCGCCAGCAGTGTCGGGCCCAACTATGGCTACACCTTC.

The J gene is TRBJ2-1, the V gene TRBV18; 9 bases map to TRBD1. Germline trimming cut 0 bases from V and 3 bases from J; bases unmatched to any gene: 3. Germline V gene lookup returns CDR1 KGHSH and CDR2 LQKENI. This CDR3 spans 16 amino acids. CDR3 protein: CASSPPGTGSYNEQFF. CDR3 DNA sequence: TGTGCCAGCTCACCACCCGGGACAGGGAGCTACAATGAGCAGTTCTTC.

This chain links TRBV19 with TRBJ2-3; 12 nucleotides agree with TRBD1. From germline, CDR1 is LNHDA and CDR2 SQIVND (reference sequence). The CDR3 length is 15 residues. V lost 6 bases and J lost 8; bases outside the gene matches: 9. DNA of the CDR3: TGTGCCAGTAGCGGGGACAGGGGGCGAGAGGGTACGCAGTATTTT. Protein: CASSGDRGREGTQYF.

The sample holds one count of this clone. The gene calls are TRBV5-1 and TRBJ1-5, with 8 bases lining up with TRBD1. CDR3 length: 14 residues. With V trimmed by 3 bases and J by 5 bases, 4 bases remained unmatched. Germline-derived CDR1 and CDR2 are SGHRS and YFSETQ. The chain's CDR3 is CASSSTGEDQPQHF. As DNA, the CDR3 is TGCGCCAGCAGCTCGACAGGGGAGGATCAGCCCCAGCATTTT. Full variable domain (missing parts from reference TRBV5-1 and TRBJ1-5): KAGVTQTPRYLIKTRGQQVTLSCSPISGHRSVSWYQQTPGQGLQFLFEYFSETQRNKGNFPGRFSGRQFSNSRSEMNVSTLELGDSALYLCASSSTGEDQPQHFGDGTRLSIL.

This clone was found a few times. In nucleotides, the CDR3 is TGTGCCAGCAGCTTAGTTCTGGCGGGGGCCGGGGAGCTGTTTTTT. Translating gives CASSLVLAGAGELFF. The chain has TRBV7-2 and TRBJ2-2; 7 nucleotides align to TRBD2. V dropped 1 base and J dropped 6; count of bases not matched to a gene: 5. Germline CDR1 and CDR2: SGHTA and FQGNSA. This CDR3 comprises 15 residues.

The chain has TRBV7-2 and TRBJ2-7, with 7 nucleotides matching TRBD2. With V trimmed by 2 bases and J by 3 bases, 1 base remained unmatched. This CDR3 comprises 13 residues. Germline values: CDR1 SGHTA, CDR2 FQGNSA. The CDR3 DNA is TGTGCCAGCAGCTTAAGCGGGGTCTACGAGCAGTACTTC. Residues: CASSLSGVYEQYF.

The CDR3 DNA sequence: TGCAGCGTTGATGATAGAGCGGGGGGGGCCGGGGAGCTGTTTTTT. Encoded protein: CSVDDRAGGAGELFF. The V and J genes are TRBV29-1 and TRBJ2-2; 10 positions agree with TRBD2. The V and J ends lost 3 bases and 6 bases, in that order; junction bases with no gene match: 7. Per the germline V gene, CDR1 is SQVTM and CDR2 is ANQGSEA. CDR3 length: 15 residues.

There are a few counts of this clone. CDR3 sequence reads: CASSYRDGYEQYV. The CDR3 nucleotides are TGTGCCAGCAGCTACCGGGACGGATACGAGCAGTACGTC. V usage is TRBV6-5 and J usage is TRBJ2-7, with D possibly being TRBD1 or TRBD2 (5 bases each). The ends were cut back, 6 bases at V and 4 bases at J, with 13 bases in the middle. The CDR3 is made up of 13 amino acids. Per germline, CDR1 MNHEY and CDR2 SVGAGI.

V is TRBV5-1 and J is TRBJ2-2; D ambiguous. The germline V and J ends were trimmed by 1 base and 3 bases, with 10 bases remaining between them. This CDR3 contains 15 residues. Germline CDR1 SGHRS, CDR2 YFSETQ. The DNA for the CDR3 is TGCGCCAGCAGCTTGTCGGTGAGACACACCGGGGAGCTGTTTTTT. Amino acids: CASSLSVRHTGELFF.

This clone turned up a few times. The V gene is TRBV7-8, the J gene TRBJ2-5; 8 nucleotides line up with TRBD1. The V gene end was trimmed by 5 bases and the J gene end by 4 bases; junction bases not matched to a gene: 12. Germline assignment: CDR1 SGHVS and CDR2 FQNEAQ. The CDR3 is made up of 16 amino acids. The CDR3 reads CASSIEDRVRRETQYF. The CDR3 coding sequence is TGTGCCAGCAGCATAGAGGACAGGGTCCGGAGAGAGACCCAGTACTTC.

The chain combines TRBV4-1 with TRBJ1-2; 10 nucleotides agree with TRBD1. The V segment lost 4 bases and the J segment 5 bases; nucleotides outside the gene matches: 7. Germline CDR1 and CDR2: MGHRA and YSYEKL. The CDR3 runs 15 residues. DNA for the CDR3: TGCGCCAGCAGCCTCGGGGACAGGGGAAATTATGGCTACACCTTC. Its translation: CASSLGDRGNYGYTF.